What follows are 23 T cell receptor beta chains derived from one specimen sequenced in a study of cytomegalovirus exposure and HLA in healthy donors. The PCR had 60 Vbeta and 13 Jbeta primers. Clones were read by immunoSEQ multiplex PCR, and TCRdb kept only the in-frame ones, dropping some. This table holds approximately 67,000 clones, around 89% found once. The sequenced sample was PBMCs. The source is a woman aged 25 to 45 in good health and CMV-seropositive.

The rearrangement joins TRBV7-9 to TRBJ2-7; TRBD2 might be the D (7 bases). The CDR3 loop spans 15 amino acids. Germline lookup yields CDR1 SEHNR and CDR2 FQNEAQ (reference sequence). Trimming stripped 7 bases from V and 3 bases from J, with 19 bases between. The CDR3 bases are TGTGCCAGCAAACCGGGGGGCGGGGGTATCTACGAGCAGTACTTC. Protein: CASKPGGGGIYEQYF.

The rearrangement joins TRBV28 to TRBJ2-7, with 11 bases aligning to TRBD2. Germline CDR1 MDHEN, CDR2 SYDVKM. The CDR3 is made up of 17 amino acids. J gave up 3 bases and V 4 bases, and 11 bases lay outside the gene matches. This CDR3 reads CASSSFFTGTSGYEQYF. The CDR3 nucleotides are TGTGCCAGCAGTTCCTTCTTCACCGGGACTAGCGGCTACGAGCAGTACTTC.

The chain employs TRBV11-2 and TRBJ1-2; 7 bases match TRBD1. CDR1 SGHAT and CDR2 FQNNGV come from the germline V gene. This CDR3 is built from 14 residues. After removal of 2 bases from V and 7 bases from J, the junction contained 7 bases not matched to a gene. CDR3 DNA: TGTGCCAGCAGCTTAAATAGGGGGCAAGGTGGCTACACCTTC. Translating it yields CASSLNRGQGGYTF.

This rearrangement joins TRBV4-2 to TRBJ2-3, with a possible D match to TRBD2 (6 bases). Germline V gene sequence: CDR1 LGHNA, CDR2 YNFKEQ. The CDR3 is made up of 17 amino acids. V lost 0 bases to trimming and J lost 1 base, with 14 bases between them. CDR3 DNA sequence: TGTGCCAGCAGCCAAGATGGCAGCGGGTCGGGCACAGATACGCAGTATTTT. Translated, it gives CASSQDGSGSGTDTQYF.

The chain carries TRBV5-6 and TRBJ2-7; D is unresolved. CDR1 SGHDT and CDR2 YYEEEE come from the germline V gene. The CDR3 runs 15 residues. With 1 base removed from V and 0 bases from J, the gap between germline ends came to 11 bases. The CDR3 DNA is TGTGCCAGCAGCTTGTTGGGCTTTTCCTCCTACGAGCAGTACTTC. Its translation: CASSLLGFSSYEQYF.

This clone was seen just once. This rearrangement joins TRBV6-1 to TRBJ1-1; no firm D call. The length of the CDR3 is 13 residues. V dropped 8 bases and J dropped 5 bases, with 15 bases sitting between them. The germline V gene has CDR1 MNHNS and CDR2 SASEGT. The CDR3 protein is CASSQAGITEAFF. The CDR3 DNA follows: TGTGCCAGCTCCCAGGCGGGTATAACTGAAGCTTTCTTT.

V usage is TRBV6-8 and J usage is TRBJ2-7; 9 positions agree with TRBD2. The CDR3 consists of 13 residues. CDR1 and CDR2 from the germline V gene are MNHGY and SAAAGT. The V segment lost 4 bases and the J segment 6 bases; nucleotides outside the gene matches: 4. The CDR3 is CASSSPTSGEQYF. The CDR3 DNA is TGTGCCAGCAGTTCCCCGACTAGCGGCGAGCAGTACTTC.

In DNA, the CDR3 is TGTGCCAGCAGCTTAGAAGGCAGGAATCAGCCCCAGCATTTT. Protein sequence: CASSLEGRNQPQHF. This chain links TRBV7-9 with TRBJ1-5; D gene ambiguous. The length of the CDR3 is 14 residues. Trimming cost V 1 base and J 4 bases, with 8 bases left between them. Germline CDR1 reads SEHNR; CDR2 reads FQNEAQ (reference sequence).

The rearrangement joins TRBV18 to TRBJ2-7; D gene ambiguous. The CDR3 spans 15 residues. V dropped 2 bases and J dropped 3 bases, with 14 bases sitting between them. Germline CDR1 KGHSH, CDR2 LQKENI. The CDR3 is CASSPSLTELYEQYF. CDR3 DNA: TGTGCCAGCTCACCAAGCTTAACAGAACTCTACGAGCAGTACTTC. The variable domain in full, with the rest retrieved from reference TRBV18 and TRBJ2-7, is NAGVMQNPRHLVRRRGQEARLRCSPMKGHSHVYWYRQLPEEGLKFMVYLQKENIIDESGMPKERFSAEFPKEGPSILRIQQVVRGDSAAYFCASSPSLTELYEQYFGPGTRLTVT.

The chain employs TRBV18 and TRBJ1-1, with D hard to call. From germline, CDR1 is KGHSH and CDR2 LQKENI. There are 16 residues in the CDR3. V lost 2 bases and J 0 bases, leaving 13 bases between the germline ends. The CDR3 nucleotides are TGTGCCAGCTCACCAAGTATTCCAGATTTGAACACTGAAGCTTTCTTT. Translated: CASSPSIPDLNTEAFF.

This clone came up once. The chain is built from TRBV18 and TRBJ2-5; 11 bases agree with TRBD2. The germline V gene has CDR1 KGHSH and CDR2 LQKENI. The CDR3 is 15 amino acids. Losses at the gene ends were 6 bases for V and 5 bases for J; bases not matched to a gene: 8. The CDR3 reads CASSRLAGTGETQYF. CDR3 DNA: TGTGCCAGCTCTCGACTAGCGGGGACGGGGGAGACCCAGTACTTC.

This clone was picked up a small number of times. The J gene is TRBJ1-1, the V gene TRBV19; the match to TRBD1 covers 7 bases. CDR3 size: 17 residues. Germline CDR1 is LNHDA and CDR2 is SQIVND (reference sequence). J gave up 8 bases and V 5 bases, and 20 bases lay outside the gene matches. The CDR3 sequence: CASSPGRGRQGRIEAFF. Here the CDR3 DNA reads TGTGCCAGTAGTCCCGGGCGGGGCCGACAGGGAAGGATCGAAGCTTTCTTT.

Regarding this clone: Sequence at one end of the junction differs from germline and may be a read error. The sample holds other DNA sequences that translate to the same CDR3. The chain combines TRBV7-2 with TRBJ1-1; D is unresolved. The CDR3 length is 15 residues. Germline values: CDR1 SGHTA, CDR2 FQGNSA. The CDR3 spells CASSLGPYPNTEAFF. The CDR3 DNA follows: TGTGCCAGCAGTTTAGGTCCCTACCCCAACACTGAAGCTTTCTTT. Drawing the rest from reference TRBV7-2 and TRBJ1-1, the complete variable domain is GAGVSQSPSNKVTEKGKDVELRCDPISGHTALYWYRQSLGQGLEFLIYFQGNSAPDKSGLPSDRFSAERTGGSVSTLTIQRTQQEDSAVYLCASSLGPYPNTEAFFGQGTRLTVV.

This clone appeared once. The rearrangement uses TRBV4-2 and TRBJ1-1; D is unresolved. The germline V gene has CDR1 LGHNA and CDR2 YNFKEQ. The V gene lost 5 bases and the J gene lost 7 bases, with 8 bases spanning the gap. The CDR3 consists of 11 residues. The CDR3 reads CASSTYDEAFF. The CDR3 region has the DNA TGTGCCAGCAGCACTTACGATGAAGCTTTCTTT.

This clone occurred once. The V call is TRBV7-9, the J call TRBJ1-5; D remains unclear. V gave up 1 base and J gave up 7 bases, with 8 bases separating them. The CDR3 has 13 residues. In germline, CDR1 is SEHNR, CDR2 FQNEAQ (reference sequence). This CDR3 reads CASSLDGRQPQHF. For the CDR3, the DNA is TGTGCCAGCAGCTTAGACGGTCGCCAGCCCCAGCATTTT.

The V gene is TRBV5-1, the J gene TRBJ1-1, with no clear D. The CDR3 extends over 15 amino acids. Trimming pared 1 base from V and 0 bases from J, leaving 10 bases between. Germline V gene data show CDR1 as SGHRS and CDR2 as YFSETQ. The chain's CDR3 is CASSLSSVMNTEAFF. CDR3 coding DNA: TGCGCCAGCAGCTTGTCCTCGGTGATGAACACTGAAGCTTTCTTT. The complete variable domain, with remaining parts taken from reference TRBV5-1 and TRBJ1-1, reads KAGVTQTPRYLIKTRGQQVTLSCSPISGHRSVSWYQQTPGQGLQFLFEYFSETQRNKGNFPGRFSGRQFSNSRSEMNVSTLELGDSALYLCASSLSSVMNTEAFFGQGTRLTVV.

The chain couples TRBV6-5 to TRBJ2-1; 8 bases agree with TRBD2. V trimming: 5 bases; J trimming: 6 bases; junction bases outside the gene matches: 6. The germline V gene encodes CDR1 MNHEY and CDR2 SVGAGI. This CDR3 has 14 amino acids. The CDR3 protein is CASSRAGGRNEQFF. The DNA for the CDR3 is TGTGCCAGCAGTAGGGCGGGAGGACGCAATGAGCAGTTCTTC.

The CDR3 loop is CASSLIIIAGGREQFF. Written as DNA, the CDR3 is TGTGCCAGCAGCTTAATTATAATAGCGGGAGGGCGCGAGCAGTTCTTC. The rearrangement joins TRBV7-8 to TRBJ2-1; 11 bases align to TRBD2. The CDR3 runs 16 residues. The V and J ends lost 2 bases and 10 bases, in that order; junction bases with no gene match: 10. Germline V lookup: CDR1 SGHVS, CDR2 FQNEAQ.

J is TRBJ2-5 and V is TRBV6-5, with D possibly being TRBD2 (6 bases). Germline loops: CDR1 MNHEY, CDR2 SVGAGI. The CDR3 is made up of 15 amino acids. V was trimmed by 3 bases and J by 2 bases, leaving 13 bases between them. The CDR3 coding sequence is TGTGCCAGCAGTTATGGGGACTCCTATCAAGAGACCCAGTACTTC. Its protein product is CASSYGDSYQETQYF.

The V and J genes are TRBV5-4 and TRBJ1-3; TRBD1 aligns across 7 bases. The CDR3 length is 18 residues. Germline trimming cut 2 bases from V and 0 bases from J; bases unmatched to any gene: 11. CDR1 is SGHNT and CDR2 is YYREEE in the germline V gene (reference sequence). This CDR3 is CASSFLLIKGASGNTIYF. The CDR3, as DNA: TGTGCCAGCAGCTTCCTGTTGATAAAGGGGGCCTCTGGAAACACCATATATTTT.

The chain uses TRBV5-5 and TRBJ2-7; 9 nucleotides match TRBD2. V trimming: 3 bases; J trimming: 3 bases; junction bases outside the gene matches: 13. The CDR3 spans 17 residues. Germline lookup yields CDR1 SGHKS and CDR2 YYEKEE (reference sequence). CDR3 region: CASSWARAGGSYYEQYF. The DNA of the CDR3 is TGTGCCAGCAGCTGGGCCAGAGCGGGAGGAAGCTACTACGAGCAGTACTTC.

This clone appeared a single time. The chain links TRBV27 to TRBJ2-3, with D maybe TRBD2 (8 bases). Germline CDR1 is MNHEY and CDR2 is SMNVEV (reference sequence). V was shortened by 3 bases and J by 0 bases, with 13 bases between the two germline ends. The length of the CDR3 is 16 residues. This chain's CDR3 is CASSLTGTRSTDTQYF. The CDR3 DNA reads TGTGCCAGCAGTTTGACAGGGACTAGAAGCACAGATACGCAGTATTTT.

V usage is TRBV5-1 and J usage is TRBJ1-6, with a weak D call TRBD1 (6 bases). This CDR3 has 17 amino acids. The V end was cut by 4 bases, the J end by 3 bases, with 17 bases between. Per the germline V gene, CDR1 is SGHRS and CDR2 is YFSETQ. Here the CDR3 reads CASSLWTANGYNSPLHF. The DNA for the CDR3 is TGCGCCAGCAGCCTTTGGACAGCCAATGGCTATAATTCACCCCTCCACTTT.